This T cell receptor (beta chain) comes out of a study of regulatory T cells in long-lasting Graves disease. Study conclusions and caveats: Persistent disease favored TRBV28, TRBJ1-2 and TRBJ2-5.

Arm-PCR of CDR3 regions and iRepertoire HTBI primers were used to build TCR beta libraries. TCRdb recomputed calls from the multiplex PCR reads with MiXCR, one row per CDR3 protein. The sample gives some 460,000 distinct CDR3 sequences, around 16% of which show up once; less than 15% is in the top ten. Time point indicated: newly diagnosed GD, antithyroid drugs for less than 3 months. From PBMCs, RNA was extracted and then used to make the TCR library. The authors drew patients from an endocrinology department in Xi'an, China. With respect to this clonotype: No antigen is known for it.

Germline V CDR1 and CDR2: SQVTM, ANQGSEA. CDR3 length: 13 amino acids. The ends lost 6 bases at V and 2 bases at J; junction bases unmatched: 4. Another study also made use of these data, one on T cells in Graves' hyperthyroidism and ophthalmopathy. That source notes: Subjects aged 18 to 65 presented with newly diagnosed hyperthyroidism of less than 2 months' duration. The model's output predicted ophthalmopathy at a median of roughly 6.9 months prior to onset.

The genes are TRBV29-1 and TRBJ2-7, with 10 nucleotides matching TRBD1. Sequenced material: peripheral blood mononuclear cells (PBMCs), taken at new diagnosis, from a patient treated with antithyroid drugs. The source of this sequence is a man aged 40-55 years with Graves disease. CDR3 region: CSVGTGETYEQYF. CDR3 DNA sequence: TGCAGCGTCGGGACAGGGGAAACCTACGAGCAGTACTTC.